Listed below are T cell receptor beta chains from one sample, sequenced in a study of early T cells in non-severe SARS-CoV-2 infection. MiXCR was run by TCRdb on the 5' RACE reads, yielding one entry per CDR3 protein. The top ten hold around 15% of the sample, which has about 73,000 distinct CDR3 sequences, approximately 14% seen once. Sequencing input: whole blood. These receptor sequences come from an adult who was a healthcare worker with PCR-confirmed SARS-CoV-2 infection or an uninfected control (not recorded which). Each CDR3 is given with its conserved first and last residue. A D gene is named only where the DNA matches it firmly. A clone size is listed for some rows: how often the clone was seen (once, few, many), or a class if it is expanded.

abundance,d_gene,len,j_gene,v_gene,CDR3nt,CDR3aa
many,TRBD2,15,TRBJ2-7,TRBV11-2,TGTGCCAGCAGCTTAGTGGGGGGGAGCTCCTACGAGCAGTACTTC,CASSLVGGSSYEQYF
few,NA,14,TRBJ1-1,TRBV7-2,TGTGCCAGCAGCCGAGAACGGGCGAACACTGAAGCTTTCTTT,CASSRERANTEAFF
many,NA,13,TRBJ1-5,TRBV7-9,TGTGCCAGCAGCCGAGACAGGAATCAGCCCCAGCATTTT,CASSRDRNQPQHF
NA,NA,15,TRBJ2-1,TRBV7-2,TGTGCCAGCAGCTTATTCGGGGGAAACTACAATGAGCAGTTCTTC,CASSLFGGNYNEQFF
NA,NA,15,TRBJ1-5,TRBV5-1,TGCGCCAGCAGCTTGGGGCCCGGGGGGAATCAGCCCCAGCATTTT,CASSLGPGGNQPQHF
many,NA,13,TRBJ2-7,TRBV5-1,TGCGCCAGCAGCTTGGTAGCGAGTTACGAGCAGTACTTC,CASSLVASYEQYF
NA,NA,12,TRBJ2-1,TRBV7-3,TGTGCCAGCAGCTTATGGGGAAATGAGCAGTTCTTC,CASSLWGNEQFF
few,TRBD2,14,TRBJ2-2,TRBV27,TGTGCCAGCAGTTTGTATAGCGGGGGGACGGAGCTGTTTTTT,CASSLYSGGTELFF
few,NA,14,TRBJ1-2,TRBV29-1,TGCAGCGTTGAAGATTTTATGGCAGGGTATGGCTACACCTTC,CSVEDFMAGYGYTF
NA,NA,12,TRBJ2-3,TRBV29-1,TGCAGCGTTGAAGAGGTTACAGATACGCAGTATTTT,CSVEEVTDTQYF
few,NA,14,TRBJ2-5,TRBV5-4,TGTGCCAGCAGCTTGGCGGGGGCTAAAGAGACCCAGTACTTC,CASSLAGAKETQYF
NA,NA,16,TRBJ1-3,TRBV28,TGTGCCAGCAGTCTCCCGGGACGGTCCTCTGGAAACACCATATATTTT,CASSLPGRSSGNTIYF
many,TRBD2,15,TRBJ2-3,TRBV5-6,TGTGCCAGCAGCGGAGCGGGGGGCAGCACAGATACGCAGTATTTT,CASSGAGGSTDTQYF
few,TRBD1,14,TRBJ1-1,TRBV5-6,TGTGCCAGCAGCCGGGACAGGGGAATCGTGGGAGCTTTCTTT,CASSRDRGIVGAFF
few,NA,16,TRBJ2-4,TRBV18,TGTGCCAGCTCACCCGCTCAGGGGACCCCCAAAAACATTCAGTACTTC,CASSPAQGTPKNIQYF
few,NA,15,TRBJ2-2,TRBV7-7,TGTGCCAGCAGCCCCCGTGGCAGGAACACCGGGGAGCTGTTTTTT,CASSPRGRNTGELFF
NA,NA,15,TRBJ1-5,TRBV4-2,TGTGCCAGCAGCCAAGCGGGACAACGCGATCAGCCCCAGCATTTT,CASSQAGQRDQPQHF
many,NA,17,TRBJ1-3,TRBV2,TGTGCCAGCAGTGAAGCGCTTTTGACCCTCTCTGGAAACACCATATATTTT,CASSEALLTLSGNTIYF
many,NA,13,TRBJ2-1,TRBV28,TGTGCCAGCAGTTTGAGGGATTACAATGAGCAGTTCTTC,CASSLRDYNEQFF
once,NA,11,TRBJ1-5,TRBV12-3/TRBV12-4,TGTGCCAGCAGTTTTGGCCAGCCCCAGCATTTT,CASSFGQPQHF
few,NA,15,TRBJ2-3,TRBV14,TGTGCCAGCAGCCACGGACAGTTCGGCACAGATACGCAGTATTTT,CASSHGQFGTDTQYF
NA,NA,11,TRBJ1-5,TRBV6-2/TRBV6-3,TGTGCCAGCAGCTCCTTTCAAGCCCAGCATTTT,CASSSFQAQHF
many,NA,12,TRBJ1-2,TRBV6-2/TRBV6-3,TGTGCCAGCAGACGTCAGGGAGGGGGCTACACCTTC,CASRRQGGGYTF
many,NA,15,TRBJ1-1,TRBV5-4,TGTGCCAGCAGCTTGGAGACATCATTGAACACTGAAGCTTTCTTT,CASSLETSLNTEAFF
NA,NA,12,TRBJ1-2,TRBV29-1,TGCAGCGTTGAATTATCTGACTATGGCTACACCTTC,CSVELSDYGYTF
many,NA,13,TRBJ1-5,TRBV7-8,TGTGCCAGCAGCTTAGAAGAGTCCAGGCCCCAGCATTTT,CASSLEESRPQHF
NA,NA,13,TRBJ1-3,TRBV29-1,TGCAGCGTACTACCGAACTCTGGAAACACCATATATTTT,CSVLPNSGNTIYF
NA,NA,16,TRBJ2-3,TRBV27,TGTGCCAGCAGTCCCACCCCGGGGGTGGGCACAGATACGCAGTATTTT,CASSPTPGVGTDTQYF
NA,NA,14,TRBJ2-5,TRBV28,TGTGCCAGCAGAGAGGGAGGCGGGGTTGAGACCCAGTACTTC,CASREGGGVETQYF
NA,NA,13,TRBJ2-7,TRBV28,TGTGCCAGCAGTAAGATATTTATTTACGAGCAGTACTTC,CASSKIFIYEQYF
NA,TRBD1,14,TRBJ1-6,TRBV12-3/TRBV12-4,TGTGCCAGCAGGACAGGGTCTTATAATTCACCCCTCCACTTT,CASRTGSYNSPLHF
NA,NA,15,TRBJ1-4,TRBV6-2/TRBV6-3,TGTGCCAGCAGTTACGCACAAGGGGCCAGGGAAAAACTGTTTTTT,CASSYAQGAREKLFF
many,TRBD1,15,TRBJ1-6,TRBV19,TGTGCCAGTAGCAAAGGACAGGGATTGGATTCACCCCTCCACTTT,CASSKGQGLDSPLHF
NA,NA,17,TRBJ2-3,TRBV6-4,TGTGCCAGCAGTGAAGGTACAGGAGGAATGGGCACAGATACGCAGTATTTT,CASSEGTGGMGTDTQYF
many,NA,16,TRBJ2-1,TRBV2,TGTGCCAGCAGTGAATTAGGAGATAGCTCCTACAATGAGCAGTTCTTC,CASSELGDSSYNEQFF
NA,NA,16,TRBJ2-7,TRBV9,TGTGCCAGCAGCGTAGGCTGGGGGGGCGGCTGGAAGGAGCAGTACTTC,CASSVGWGGGWKEQYF
few,NA,14,TRBJ2-2,TRBV5-1,TGCGCCAGCAGCAGGGGGTCGAACACCGGGGAGCTGTTTTTT,CASSRGSNTGELFF
NA,TRBD2,13,TRBJ2-1,TRBV2,TGTGCCAGCAGGAGCGGGGGGAAGGATGAGCAGTTCTTC,CASRSGGKDEQFF
NA,NA,13,TRBJ1-5,TRBV6-2/TRBV6-3,TGTGCCAGCAGCATGACAGAGAATCAGCCCCAGCATTTT,CASSMTENQPQHF